A selection of T cell receptor beta chains follows, all from one sample in a study of cytomegalovirus exposure and HLA in healthy donors. Clones were sequenced by immunoSEQ multiplex PCR, and TCRdb holds only the in-frame ones, with some missing. The table has some 44,000 clones, 50% seen once. Sample: PBMCs. The receptor set was obtained from a human donor in good health. Both conserved end residues are part of each CDR3. Each record gives: D gene, V gene, J gene, clone size, CDR3 DNA, CDR3 protein. A D gene is named only where the DNA matches it firmly. Clone size appears in some rows only: once, few, many, or a class for an expanded clone.

>.|TRBV4-3|TRBJ1-2|.
TGCGCCAGCAGCCAAGGGGGCGCCTATGGCTACACCTTC
CASSQGGAYGYTF
>.|TRBV6-5|TRBJ1-2|.
TGTGCCAGCAGTTACGACAGGATGGGTGGCTACACCTTC
CASSYDRMGGYTF
>.|TRBV6-5|TRBJ1-2|.
TGTGCCAGCAGTTACAACAGCTTTAACTATGGCTACACCTTC
CASSYNSFNYGYTF
>.|TRBV6-1|TRBJ1-1|.
TGTGCCAGCGGAAAAGAAGGGGACACTGAAGCTTTCTTT
CASGKEGDTEAFF
>.|TRBV9|TRBJ2-3|few
TGTGCCAGCAGCGCCCGAGGTGGGTTAAGAGATACGCAGTATTTT
CASSARGGLRDTQYF
>.|TRBV11-1|TRBJ2-4|.
TGTGCCAGCAGCTTGTCGGAGTCGGGTCAGTACTTC
CASSLSESGQYF
>.|TRBV12-2|TRBJ2-5|.
TGTGCAAGTCGCTTAGCCTGGGGACAGACCCAAGAGACCCAGTACTTC
CASRLAWGQTQETQYF
>TRBD1|TRBV5-4|TRBJ2-1|once
TGTGCCAGCAGCTCCCGGACAGGGGGCGTCAATGAGCAGTTCTTC
CASSSRTGGVNEQFF
>TRBD1|TRBV6-6|TRBJ2-5|.
TGTGCCAGCACCGGGGACAGGGGAGCCGAGACCCAGTACTTC
CASTGDRGAETQYF
>.|TRBV27|TRBJ1-5|once
TGTGCCAGCAGTTTGACAGCCAATCAGCCCCAGCATTTT
CASSLTANQPQHF
>TRBD1|TRBV7-9|TRBJ2-7|few
TGTGCCAGCAGCTATGGACAGGGAATGTACGAGCAGTACTTC
CASSYGQGMYEQYF
>TRBD1|TRBV6-5|TRBJ1-5|.
TGTGCCAGCAAAACAGGGGGCGAACAGCCCCAGCATTTT
CASKTGGEQPQHF
>TRBD2|TRBV7-2|TRBJ2-7|.
TGTGCCAGCAGCCCCAGGACTAGCGGACCCTACGAGCAGTACTTC
CASSPRTSGPYEQYF
>TRBD1|TRBV18|TRBJ1-1|.
TGTGCCAGCTCACCGGGACAGGCAATCATGAACACTGAAGCTTTCTTT
CASSPGQAIMNTEAFF
>.|TRBV28|TRBJ1-1|.
TGTGCCAGCAGTTCTCCCGGGAAGGGCCCAGGTAAAGCTTTCTTT
CASSSPGKGPGKAFF
>TRBD1|TRBV6-5|TRBJ2-5|.
TGTGCCAGCAGAAGGACAGGCCAAGAGACCCAGTACTTC
CASRRTGQETQYF